The rows below give T cell receptor beta chains drawn from one sample of a study of neurological immune-mediated disorders. TCRdb used MiXCR to reprocess the 5' RACE reads, holding one entry per CDR3 protein. The data show 15,000 to 25,000 distinct CDR3 sequences, 6.5% to 9% seen once. Sequencing was carried out using CD8+ T cells from blood. The receptors were sampled from a woman aged 25 to 45 with HTLV-1-associated myelopathy (HAM/TSP). CDR3s include the opening cysteine and the closing phenylalanine or tryptophan. The D gene is left open where the match is weak. The size entry is marked missing in some rows and otherwise reads once, few, many or a size class.

cdr3_nt cdr3_aa v_call d_call clone_size j_call
TGTGCCAGCAGTTCCCTGGGGGGCGGGGGTAACAATGAGCAGTTCTTC CASSSLGGGGNNEQFF TRBV27 - many TRBJ2-1
TGCGCCAGCAGCCAACAAGCTACGGATGTCCTCTTC CASSQQATDVLF TRBV4-1 - many TRBJ1-2
TGTGCCAGCAGTTTATTAGCCCCAGGATCACGGGACACTGAAGCTTTCTTT CASSLLAPGSRDTEAFF TRBV12-3/TRBV12-4 - many TRBJ1-1
TGTGCCAGCAGTGAATTCAGGCTGGGTGAAAAACTGTTTTTT CASSEFRLGEKLFF TRBV25-1 - many TRBJ1-4
TGCGCCAGCAGCCCGGGGGGGGTTGGCTACACCTTC CASSPGGVGYTF TRBV5-1 - many TRBJ1-2
TGCGCCAGCAGCTTGGGACTAGCGGGGGATGAGCAGTACTTC CASSLGLAGDEQYF TRBV5-1 TRBD2 many TRBJ2-7
TGCAGTGCTAGGAGCGGGGGGGCCGGCGATACGCAGTATTTT CSARSGGAGDTQYF TRBV20-1 TRBD2 many TRBJ2-3
TGCAGTGCTAGAGATCTAGCGGGGGACTACAATGAGCAGTTCTTC CSARDLAGDYNEQFF TRBV20-1 TRBD2 many TRBJ2-1
TGTGCCAGCAGTACCCACACCGGGGAGCTGTTTTTT CASSTHTGELFF TRBV28 - many TRBJ2-2
TGCAGTGCTATAAACAGGGAGATTGGCAATCAGCCCCAGCATTTT CSAINREIGNQPQHF TRBV20-1 - many TRBJ1-5
TGCGCCAGCAGCGCGGGACTTTTGGCCCCCCTCGAGCAGTACTTC CASSAGLLAPLEQYF TRBV5-1 - many TRBJ2-7
TGTGCCAGCAGCCAAGGGCATTTCTCTGGAAACACCATATATTTT CASSQGHFSGNTIYF TRBV3-1 - many TRBJ1-3
TGCGCCAGCAGCTCCTTGACGGACTCCTACAATGAGCAGTTCTTC CASSSLTDSYNEQFF TRBV5-1 - many TRBJ2-1
TGTGCCAGCAGAGTCCCAGGGGTCTCTGGGGCCAACGTCCTGACTTTC CASRVPGVSGANVLTF TRBV5-6 - many TRBJ2-6
TGTGCCAGCAGCACGGGCCGTTTAATCGATGAGCAGTTCTTC CASSTGRLIDEQFF TRBV7-3 - many TRBJ2-1
TGTGCCAGCAGCTTTCTATCAAACTCCTACAATGAGCAGTTCTTC CASSFLSNSYNEQFF TRBV7-2 - many TRBJ2-1
TGCAGCGTGGGAGCTACTGACAGACCCTACGCCTATGGCTACACCTTC CSVGATDRPYAYGYTF TRBV29-1 - many TRBJ1-2
TGTGCCAGCAGCTTAACTGACACCGGGGAGCTGTTTTTT CASSLTDTGELFF TRBV7-6 - medium-sized TRBJ2-2
TGCGCCAGCAGAGGGAGAACAGGTCTAGGCACTGAAGCTTTCTTT CASRGRTGLGTEAFF TRBV5-1 - few TRBJ1-1
TGCAGTGCTAGAGATCGGGGGAAATTCAGTCTGAACACTGAAGCTTTCTTT CSARDRGKFSLNTEAFF TRBV20-1 - many TRBJ1-1
TGTGCCAGCAGCCCGGAAGGGTGGCAGCAGTTCTTC CASSPEGWQQFF TRBV6-5 - - TRBJ2-1
TGTGCCAGCAGTGAAGGGGGACAGGGGGTGACTGGCTACACCTTC CASSEGGQGVTGYTF TRBV6-1 TRBD1 many TRBJ1-2
TGTGCCAGCAGCCCTGATGGTGGGGAGGCAAACATTCAGTACTTC CASSPDGGEANIQYF TRBV6-4 - many TRBJ2-4
TGTGCCAGCAGTCCCCCTATCGGGACGCAGTATTTT CASSPPIGTQYF TRBV7-8 - many TRBJ2-3
TGTGCCAGCAGCCACCTCATGGACAGGGACACAGATACGCAGTATTTT CASSHLMDRDTDTQYF TRBV7-9 TRBD1 many TRBJ2-3
TGTGCCAGCAGCTTAGCGTCCCCTGGACAGGGCGCGCGGACTGAAGCTTTCTTT CASSLASPGQGARTEAFF TRBV7-9 TRBD1 many TRBJ1-1
TGTGCCAGCAGCCGACAGGGGGGTCTGAACACTGAAGCTTTCTTT CASSRQGGLNTEAFF TRBV7-9 TRBD1 many TRBJ1-1
TGTGCCAGCAGTGACGCCAGATCTGGGGCCAACGTCCTGACTTTC CASSDARSGANVLTF TRBV6-4 - many TRBJ2-6
TGTGCCAGCAGTTTAGTCGTAAAGGCGCGGAACCGAACGTATAGCAATCAGCCCCAGCATTTT CASSLVVKARNRTYSNQPQHF TRBV12-3/TRBV12-4 - many TRBJ1-5
TGTGCCAGCAGTCACTCTCCACAGGCGGACGGGGTTGGCTACACCTTC CASSHSPQADGVGYTF TRBV6-5 - many TRBJ1-2
TGTGCCACCAGTGTTGTCGGGGATAGCAATCAGCCCCAGCATTTT CATSVVGDSNQPQHF TRBV24-1 - many TRBJ1-5
TGTGCCAGCAGCTTAGACCAGGCCCTCTATGGCTACACCTTC CASSLDQALYGYTF TRBV7-9 - many TRBJ1-2
TGCAGCGTTGGGGGTTTTCGGGGGGCGGCCTACGAGCAGTACTTC CSVGGFRGAAYEQYF TRBV29-1 - few TRBJ2-7
TGTGCCAGCAGTTTAAGCGACAGCCGTGTGAACACTGAAGCTTTCTTT CASSLSDSRVNTEAFF TRBV12-3/TRBV12-4 - many TRBJ1-1
TGTGCCAGCCGGGGGGTAGCCAAAAACATTCAGTACTTC CASRGVAKNIQYF TRBV2 TRBD2 many TRBJ2-4
TGCGCCAGCAGCCAAGAGTCCACCACCGGGGAGCTGTTTTTT CASSQESTTGELFF TRBV4-1 - many TRBJ2-2
TGTGCCAGCAGTTACGGGGGGGGGAGTGAAGCTTTCTTT CASSYGGGSEAFF TRBV6-5 - few TRBJ1-1
TGCGCCAGCAGCGCCCAGATTGGGCGAGTCGGGGAGCTGTTTTTT CASSAQIGRVGELFF TRBV5-1 - many TRBJ2-2
TGTGCCAGCAGCTTCCCGGGCTTCATAAGCACAGATACGCAGTATTTT CASSFPGFISTDTQYF TRBV5-4 - - TRBJ2-3
TGTGCCAGCAGTTTACGACAGGGGAATAATTCACCCCTCCACTTT CASSLRQGNNSPLHF TRBV28 TRBD1 many TRBJ1-6
TGCAGCGTCCCCTGGGCCGGTAGGAATGGCTACACCTTC CSVPWAGRNGYTF TRBV29-1 - many TRBJ1-2
TGTGCCAACAGTGACTCGGGGGGGGCGACCGAGCAGTACTTC CANSDSGGATEQYF TRBV6-1 TRBD2 - TRBJ2-7
TGCAGTGCTCGTTCCGGGCTTTCTTACGAGCAGTACTTC CSARSGLSYEQYF TRBV20-1 - many TRBJ2-7
TGCAGCGTTGGAGGTTTAACTGAAGCTTTCTTT CSVGGLTEAFF TRBV29-1 - many TRBJ1-1
TGTGCCAGCAGCGCGGGACAGATTTCTACAGATACGCAGTATTTT CASSAGQISTDTQYF TRBV9 TRBD1 many TRBJ2-3
TGTGCCAGCAGTTTGGGAAAAGATCAGCCCCAGCATTTT CASSLGKDQPQHF TRBV27 - - TRBJ1-5
TGTGCCAGCAGCCGAGTAAGGGGCTCCTACAATGAGCAGTTCTTC CASSRVRGSYNEQFF TRBV6-5 - many TRBJ2-1